This TCR beta chain appears in the sequencing data of a study of T cells in Graves' hyperthyroidism and ophthalmopathy. Whole-study findings and limits: Appearing also in blood were most of the thyroid clonotypes expanded above 0.001. Ophthalmopathy was separated from stable hyperthyroidism by a 13 V-J model.

To note about this clonotype: Its antigen is currently unknown.

PBMCs were collected from a 10 ml volume of fresh peripheral blood. RNA transcripts were the template for amplifying TCR beta CDR3 regions. With the HTBI primer set, the TCR CDR3 went through a first round of RT-PCR. MiXCR, applied by TCRdb to the multiplex PCR reads, yields one record per CDR3 protein. The sample has approximately 410,000 distinct CDR3 sequences; approximately 15% are singletons. The source material was blood. The clonotype was recovered from a man between 18 and 29 years old with Graves' ophthalmopathy.

CDR3 loop: CASSLQDLDSEKLFF. The CDR3 nucleotides are TGTGCCAGCAGCTTGCAGGATTTGGATAGTGAAAAACTGTTTTTT. This sequence joins TRBV5-8 and TRBJ1-4; no clear D. Per the germline V gene, CDR1 is SGHTS and CDR2 is YDEGEE. V was trimmed by 1 base and J by 7 bases, leaving 14 bases between them. The CDR3 consists of 15 residues.